This TCR beta chain was sequenced for a study of regulatory dendritic cells for organ transplantation. Regarding the study as a whole: Among resting subsets, memory CD8+ cells contained the most alloreactive clonotypes.

A word on this clone: What it binds is unknown.

Germline assignment: CDR1 LNHDA and CDR2 SQIVND (reference sequence). V lost 8 bases and J lost 5, with 13 bases in between. The CDR3 totals 13 residues. Sequenced by immunoSEQ multiplex PCR; TCRdb stores in-frame clones only, minus some. The repertoire holds about 38,000 clones, with just over 90% as singletons. The chain is built from TRBV19 and TRBJ2-4; the D is unclear. Material for sequencing was naive CD8+ T cells from blood. As to subset: CD45RA+ naive T cells. The clonotype comes from a human donor in good health. DNA of the CDR3: TGTGCCAGTCGAGACTCCATGGAAAACATTCAGTACTTC. Protein sequence: CASRDSMENIQYF.